The source of this T cell receptor beta chain is a study of cytomegalovirus exposure and HLA in healthy donors (dated by TCRdb to between 2016 and 2019). Background on the whole study: In an earlier analysis of roughly 590 of the donors, about 260 Gb of sequence data and 90 million to 130 million unique TCR beta sequences from roughly 190 million T cells were reported. Roughly 300 gigabases of sequencing data and around 80 million unique TCR sequences made up an early release that covered under 750 HLA-typed donors. The genetic ancestry cluster associated with self-reported Caucasian donors included over 80% of the approximately 430 genotyped donors. The aim of the study was to test whether cataloging public T cell receptors could identify signatures of past pathogen exposure. The study used immunosequencing to profile the T cell repertoires of more than 650 subjects and linked those repertoires to cytomegalovirus serostatus. In addition to the first cohort of roughly 700 subjects, a separate validation cohort of 120 different subjects was used. High-throughput TCR immunosequencing, statistical association of individual TCRs with disease status, and machine learning were combined to predict cytomegalovirus infection status. To study patterns of TCR occurrence, a later analysis re-analyzed previously published TCR beta repertoires from 550 to 800 donors and added high-resolution HLA genotyping. The later analysis used no new phenotypic data to find candidate immune exposures, relying instead on TCR beta sequences and their occurrence across donors. To decide whether each TCR beta V gene segment behaved as functional or pseudogenic, an earlier analysis of approximately 600 of the donors relied on high-throughput TCR beta sequencing. Donor age, sex, ethnicity and CMV serostatus were collected together with the repertoire data. A later genetic analysis took genome-wide SNP genotypes for about 55% of the 666 donors and used that subset as a discovery cohort. Every repertoire in the discovery cohort had been generated on one and the same sequencing platform. Both class I and class II loci were covered by HLA typing, at four-digit resolution. The number of typed donors differed by locus: about 620-640 for A, B, C, DRB1 and DQB1; some 540 for DQA1; 606 for DPA1; and about 450 for DPB1. Because of strong linkage in the cohort, roughly five DR-DQ haplotypes were treated as single units for association and clustering. Across around 400 genotyped donors of the cohort, an average of approximately 240,000 unique TCR beta nucleotide sequences per donor were sequenced, and 15% to 20% of those sequences were non-productive. Overall results and qualifications from the work: The presence/absence analyses assumed that sequencing depth was roughly uniform across donors, and that assumption may not be true. In vitro tests confirmed that a few of the cytomegalovirus-associated TCR beta chains recognize cytomegalovirus antigens. This cohort had only TCR beta chains sequenced, and the lack of alpha or paired-chain data limited which features could be detected. In a later analysis, HLA-associated TCR beta chains showed more clonal expansion and lower generation probabilities than non-associated chains that were equally common. Because counts were too low, under 20 rarely observed V segments, including chromosome 9 orphons, were left out of the earlier analysis of approximately 580 of the donors. A further reported finding was that TCR beta sequences accurately predicted the HLA-A and HLA-B alleles for most subjects in the first cohort. An association between a missense DCLRE1C variant and V-gene and J-gene trimming of TCR beta chains was found in a later genetic analysis and replicated in an independent cohort. Some IMGT-functional V segments, including TRBV6-2 and TRBV6-3, could not be distinguished by the 87-base-pair reads and were therefore excluded. It was suggested by the authors that the approach could potentially be generalized to other disease states and immunological phenotypes. A later analysis reported that several top co-occurrence clusters appeared linked to parvovirus B19, influenza, CMV and Epstein-Barr virus. In the study, about 150 TCR beta chains were listed as associated with cytomegalovirus. A later analysis associated 15,000 to 20,000 TCR beta sequences with specific HLA alleles at a false discovery rate of 0.05. Because some donors lacked HLA typing at each locus, the association tests relied only on the typed subset. Most CMV-associated TCR beta chains appeared to be HLA-restricted in a later analysis, and the HLA associations seemed to be driven largely by CMV exposure. Linkage disequilibrium might explain the correlated functional status among segregating V segments, but an unknown experimental factor could not be ruled out. Cytomegalovirus status was reported to be diagnosed by the classifier with high specificity and sensitivity in both the original and validation cohorts. A group of highly shared sequence variants was considered likely to be a technical artifact of the sequencing pipeline. Strong co-occurrence of HLA alleles, especially DR and DQ, made assigning TCR associations to individual alleles difficult. In an earlier analysis of fewer than 750 of the donors, most TCR beta V segments were observed in productive rearrangements about 87% or about 30% of the time, broadly matching IMGT annotations. CMV serostatus was the only immune exposure information available for the cohort. According to a later analysis, TCR association rates differed among HLA loci, with DRB1 alleles showing the most associated TCRs and HLA-C alleles showing the fewest. Most TCR sequences were seen in very few donors, while some public TCRs were found in many individuals. In a later genetic analysis, fewer N-insertions in productive TCRs were reported among donors in an Asian-associated ancestry cluster than the 666-donor mean.

Spanning cysteine to phenylalanine, the CDR3 consists of 14 amino acids. Left in the record is the CDR3 DNA by itself, 42 bases read in frame from the first base. Sequences MNHEY (CDR1) and SMNVEV (CDR2) are obtained from the germline V gene (reference sequence). Trimming at the junction amounts to 5 bases on V and 5 bases on J, and the germline ends lie 15 bases apart. The cohort was made up of approximately 700 healthy bone marrow donors. At the time of sampling, every cohort member was nominally healthy, though immune exposures that went unrecorded were likely present. The donor tested CMV seropositive, placing the donor among the approximately 290 seropositive members of the cohort. Each donor provided a peripheral blood sample, and peripheral blood mononuclear cells were used for TCR beta sequencing. The Qiagen DNeasy Blood Extraction Kit was used to extract genomic DNA from the blood cell samples.

As concerns this clone: No antigen is known for it. No quality values exist for individual bases; no much larger clone is one base distant.

Library creation used the immunoSEQ multiplex PCR assay. The multiplex PCR relied on a mix of 60 forward primers for TCR Vbeta segments and 13 reverse primers for TCR Jbeta segments. Amplification of the CDR3 region of rearranged TCR beta genes was performed with a multiplex PCR assay on genomic DNA. The Illumina HiSeq System was used to sequence the amplified TCR beta libraries as 87-base-pair reads. The source study handled its data this way. A later analysis counted some 74 million unique TCR beta chains across the 670 or so repertoires, and around 12 million of these chains were shared by at least two donors. To remove PCR and sequencing errors, raw reads were error-corrected and collapsed into unique sequences using a nearest-neighbor algorithm that merged closely related sequences. To assign V, D and J gene segments, CDR3 sequences were aligned to IMGT reference sequences. Each retained sequence needed at least a six-nucleotide match to both a V gene segment and a J gene segment. A rearrangement counted as productive if the CDR3 had no stop codons and remained in frame with V and J, and every other rearrangement counted as non-productive. CDR3 was defined by IMGT convention, running from the second conserved V-encoded cysteine to the conserved J-encoded phenylalanine. The earlier analysis of roughly 590 of the donors excluded any sequence lacking an unambiguous match to a single V gene segment. In an earlier analysis of 587 of the donors, a V segment was called functional when productive rearrangements were above 56.7%, and segregating when the standard deviation between donors exceeded 5%. A statistical classification framework was developed to diagnose cytomegalovirus status using the catalog of TCR beta chain sequences. A later analysis assigned V and J genes by comparing TCR nucleotide sequences with IMGT/GENE-DB human TR gene sequences. A later analysis assigned CDR3 sequences and most-parsimonious VDJ recombination scenarios with the TCRdist pipeline. In a later analysis, every TCR beta chain was defined by the combination of its CDR3 amino acid sequence and its V-gene family, and reads without a unique V-gene family were dropped. As a way to deal with suspected cross-contamination and a sequencing artifact, a later analysis dropped 592 nucleotide sequences that were highly shared and had low generation probability. A later analysis calculated a clonal expansion index for each public chain from normalized within-repertoire ranks of inferred template counts. A later analysis computed generation probabilities with a VDJ recombination model fitted to out-of-frame rearrangements, and checked the results against IGoR. In a later analysis, TCR-TCR, TCR-HLA and TCR-CMV co-occurrence was scored with hypergeometric tests, and a repertoire-size bias correction was applied to TCR pairs. In a later analysis, false discovery rates were estimated by permuting HLA or CMV assignments 20 times. A later analysis grouped co-occurring TCRs with DBSCAN, adding TCRdist sequence similarity when clustering within HLA-allele-positive subsets. Repertoires with fewer than 30,000 or more than 120,000 public chains, plus five repertoires with anomalous nucleotide sharing, were excluded from co-occurrence clustering. What TCRdb holds here is the immuneACCESS table cut down to in-frame rearrangements. Part of the clones is not present; checked against another copy, under half of the missing clones reflect an unresolved V gene, and the others are unexplained. V, J and clone size are taken as reported in that table, and D and trimming were inferred from the DNA itself. Present in this sample are 120,000 to 150,000 clones, approximately 82% of which were seen just once. The ten top clones hold about 3.4% of the sample.

The receptor chain draws on TRBV27 and TRBJ1-1; a tentative D call is TRBD1 (6 bases match). Sample: PBMCs. This sequence was found in a man younger than 35 in good health and CMV-seropositive. The DNA sequence is given as TGTGCCAGCAGTCCTCAAGAGGGGGAGACTGAAGCTTTCTTT. Translated, this gives CASSPQEGETEAFF.